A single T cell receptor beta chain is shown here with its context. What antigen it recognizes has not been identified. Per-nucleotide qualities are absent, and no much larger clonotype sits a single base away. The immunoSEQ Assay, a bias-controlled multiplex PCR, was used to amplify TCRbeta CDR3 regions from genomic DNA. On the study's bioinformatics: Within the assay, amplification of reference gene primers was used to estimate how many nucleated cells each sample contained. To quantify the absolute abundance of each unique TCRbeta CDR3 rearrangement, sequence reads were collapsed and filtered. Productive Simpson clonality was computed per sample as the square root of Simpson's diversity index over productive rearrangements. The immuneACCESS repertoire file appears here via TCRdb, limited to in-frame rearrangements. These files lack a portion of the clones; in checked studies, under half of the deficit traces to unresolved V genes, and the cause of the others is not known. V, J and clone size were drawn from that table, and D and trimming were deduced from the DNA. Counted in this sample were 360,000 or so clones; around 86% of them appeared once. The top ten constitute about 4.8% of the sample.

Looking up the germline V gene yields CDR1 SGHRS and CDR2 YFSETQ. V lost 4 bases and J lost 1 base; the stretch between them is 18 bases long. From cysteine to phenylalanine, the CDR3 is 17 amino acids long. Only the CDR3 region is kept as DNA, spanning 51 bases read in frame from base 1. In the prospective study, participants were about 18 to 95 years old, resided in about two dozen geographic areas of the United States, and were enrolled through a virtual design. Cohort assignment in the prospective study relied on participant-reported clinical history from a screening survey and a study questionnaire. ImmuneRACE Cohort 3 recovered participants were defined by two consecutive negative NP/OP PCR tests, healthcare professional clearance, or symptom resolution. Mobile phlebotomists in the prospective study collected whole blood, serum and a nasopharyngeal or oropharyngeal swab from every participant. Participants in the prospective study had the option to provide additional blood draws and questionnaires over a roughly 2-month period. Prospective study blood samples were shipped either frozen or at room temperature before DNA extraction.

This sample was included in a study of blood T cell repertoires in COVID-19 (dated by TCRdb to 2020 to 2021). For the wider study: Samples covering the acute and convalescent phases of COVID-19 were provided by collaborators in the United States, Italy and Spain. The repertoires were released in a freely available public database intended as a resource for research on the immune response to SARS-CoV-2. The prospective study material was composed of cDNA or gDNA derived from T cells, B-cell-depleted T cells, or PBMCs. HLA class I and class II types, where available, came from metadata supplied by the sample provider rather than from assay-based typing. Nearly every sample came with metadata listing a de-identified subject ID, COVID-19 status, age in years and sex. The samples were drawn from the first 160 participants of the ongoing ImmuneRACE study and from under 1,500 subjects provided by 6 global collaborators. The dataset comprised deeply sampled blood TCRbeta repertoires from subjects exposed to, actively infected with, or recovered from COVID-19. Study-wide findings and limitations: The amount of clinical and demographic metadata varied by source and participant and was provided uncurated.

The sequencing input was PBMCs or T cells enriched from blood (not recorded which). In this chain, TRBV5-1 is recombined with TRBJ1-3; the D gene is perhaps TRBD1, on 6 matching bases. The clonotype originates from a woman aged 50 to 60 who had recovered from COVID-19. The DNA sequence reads TGCGCCAGCAGCAACGAGGGGGAGGGGAATTCTGGAAACACCATATATTTT. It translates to CASSNEGEGNSGNTIYF.